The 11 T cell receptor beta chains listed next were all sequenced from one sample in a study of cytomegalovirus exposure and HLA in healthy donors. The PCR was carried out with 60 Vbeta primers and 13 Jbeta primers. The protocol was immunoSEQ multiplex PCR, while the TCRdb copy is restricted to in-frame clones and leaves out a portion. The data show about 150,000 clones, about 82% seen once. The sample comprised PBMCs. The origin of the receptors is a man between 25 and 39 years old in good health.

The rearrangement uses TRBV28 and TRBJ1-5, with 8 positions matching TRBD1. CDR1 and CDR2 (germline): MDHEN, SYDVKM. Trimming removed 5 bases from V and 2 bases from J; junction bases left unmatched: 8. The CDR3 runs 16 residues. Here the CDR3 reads CASSPGQGDGNQPQHF. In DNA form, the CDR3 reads TGTGCCAGCAGTCCCGGACAGGGTGATGGCAATCAGCCCCAGCATTTT.

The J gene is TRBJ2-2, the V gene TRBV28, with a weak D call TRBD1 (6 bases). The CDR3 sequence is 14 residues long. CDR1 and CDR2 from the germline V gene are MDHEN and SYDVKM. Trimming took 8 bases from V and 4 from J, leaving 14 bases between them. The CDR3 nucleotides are TGTGCCAGCCTCTATACAGGGTCCACCGGGGAGCTGTTTTTT. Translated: CASLYTGSTGELFF.

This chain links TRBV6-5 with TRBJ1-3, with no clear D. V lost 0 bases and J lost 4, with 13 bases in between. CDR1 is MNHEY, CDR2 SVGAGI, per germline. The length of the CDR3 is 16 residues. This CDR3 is CASSYSAGRAGNTIYF. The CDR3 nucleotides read TGTGCCAGCAGTTACTCGGCCGGGCGGGCCGGAAACACCATATATTTT.

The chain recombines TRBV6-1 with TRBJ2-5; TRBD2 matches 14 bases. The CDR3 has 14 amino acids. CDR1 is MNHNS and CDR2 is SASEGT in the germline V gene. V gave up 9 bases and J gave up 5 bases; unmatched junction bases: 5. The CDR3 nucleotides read TGTGCCAGTGGACTAGCGGGAGGTGGGGAGACCCAGTACTTC. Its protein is CASGLAGGGETQYF.

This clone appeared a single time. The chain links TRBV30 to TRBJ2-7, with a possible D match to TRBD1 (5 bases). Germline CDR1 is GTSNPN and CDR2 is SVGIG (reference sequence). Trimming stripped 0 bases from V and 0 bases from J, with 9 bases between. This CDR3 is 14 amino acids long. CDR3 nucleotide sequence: TGTGCCTGGAGTGTACAGGCGCGCTCCTACGAGCAGTACTTC. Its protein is CAWSVQARSYEQYF. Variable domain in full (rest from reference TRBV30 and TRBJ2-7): SQTIHQWPATLVQPVGSPLSLECTVEGTSNPNLYWYRQAAGRGLQLLFYSVGIGQISSEVPQNLSASRPQDRQFILSSKKLLLSDSGFYLCAWSVQARSYEQYFGPGTRLTVT.

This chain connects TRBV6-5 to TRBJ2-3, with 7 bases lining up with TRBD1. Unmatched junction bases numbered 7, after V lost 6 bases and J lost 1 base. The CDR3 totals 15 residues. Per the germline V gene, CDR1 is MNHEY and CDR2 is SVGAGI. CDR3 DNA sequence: TGTGCCAGCAGACCCCGACAGGGAGGCACAGATACGCAGTATTTT. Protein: CASRPRQGGTDTQYF.

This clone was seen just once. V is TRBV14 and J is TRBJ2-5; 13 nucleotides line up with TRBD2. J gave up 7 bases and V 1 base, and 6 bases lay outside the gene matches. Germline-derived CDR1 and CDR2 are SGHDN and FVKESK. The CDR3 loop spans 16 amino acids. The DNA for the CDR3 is TGTGCCAGCAGCCAAGTTACTAGCGGGAGGGAAGGGACCCAGTACTTC. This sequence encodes CASSQVTSGREGTQYF.

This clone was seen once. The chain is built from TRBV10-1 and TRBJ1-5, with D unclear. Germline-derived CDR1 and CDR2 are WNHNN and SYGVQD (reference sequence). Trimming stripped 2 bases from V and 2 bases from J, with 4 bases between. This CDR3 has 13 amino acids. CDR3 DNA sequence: TGCGCCAGCAGTGAGGTAGGCAATCAGCCCCAGCATTTT. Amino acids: CASSEVGNQPQHF.

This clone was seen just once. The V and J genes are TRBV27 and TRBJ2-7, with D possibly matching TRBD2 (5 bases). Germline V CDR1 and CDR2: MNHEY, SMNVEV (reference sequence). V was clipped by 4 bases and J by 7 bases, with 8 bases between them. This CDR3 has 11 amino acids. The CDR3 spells CASSWRKEQYF. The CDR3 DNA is TGTGCCAGCAGTTGGAGGAAGGAGCAGTACTTC.

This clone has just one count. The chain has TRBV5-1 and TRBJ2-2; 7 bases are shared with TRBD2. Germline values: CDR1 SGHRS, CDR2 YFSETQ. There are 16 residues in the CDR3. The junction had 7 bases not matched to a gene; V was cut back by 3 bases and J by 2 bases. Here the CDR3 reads CASSSRPSGNTGELFF. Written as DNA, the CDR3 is TGCGCCAGCAGCTCGAGACCTAGCGGTAACACCGGGGAGCTGTTTTTT. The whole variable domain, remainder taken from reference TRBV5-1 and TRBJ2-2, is KAGVTQTPRYLIKTRGQQVTLSCSPISGHRSVSWYQQTPGQGLQFLFEYFSETQRNKGNFPGRFSGRQFSNSRSEMNVSTLELGDSALYLCASSSRPSGNTGELFFGEGSRLTVL.

The CDR3 DNA sequence: TGTGCCAGCAGCTTTCAGGGGCCAGGGACTGAAGCTTTCTTT. Its translation is CASSFQGPGTEAFF. V and J are TRBV7-9 and TRBJ1-1; tentative D call: TRBD1 (6 bases). Trimming took off 3 bases at V and 5 bases at J, with 13 bases between the two ends. The germline V gene has CDR1 SEHNR and CDR2 FQNEAQ (reference sequence). This CDR3 contains 14 residues.